Listed here are 28 T cell receptor beta chains from one sample, sequenced in a study of blood T cell repertoires in COVID-19. Assay used: immunoSEQ multiplex PCR; TCRdb lists only in-frame clones, some missing. The sample has about 130,000 clones, 65% to 90% seen once; the top ten hold around 6.3%. What was sequenced was peripheral blood. These receptors were obtained from an elderly man with active or convalescent COVID-19.

This clone was seen a handful of times. This sample includes further DNA sequences coding for the same CDR3. The chain is built from TRBV11-2 and TRBJ2-7; D is uncertain. Germline-derived CDR1 and CDR2 are SGHAT and FQNNGV. The CDR3 is made up of 11 amino acids. Trimming left V 5 bases short and J 4 bases short, with 6 bases between. CDR3 sequence: CASSPLYEQYF. The DNA of the CDR3 is TGTGCCAGCAGCCCCTTATACGAGCAGTACTTC. Looking up the rest from reference TRBV11-2 and TRBJ2-7 gives the full variable domain: EAGVAQSPRYKIIEKRQSVAFWCNPISGHATLYWYQQILGQGPKLLIQFQNNGVVDDSQLPKDRFSAERLKGVDSTLKIQPAKLEDSAVYLCASSPLYEQYFGPGTRLTVT.

The chain joins TRBV28 to TRBJ1-2; 9 nucleotides match TRBD1. The CDR3 covers 14 residues. Per the germline V gene, CDR1 is MDHEN and CDR2 is SYDVKM. V was pared by 8 bases and J by 6 bases, with 10 bases of the junction left unmatched. The CDR3 sequence is CASYTGTGFNGYTF. The CDR3 coding sequence is TGTGCCAGCTATACCGGGACAGGGTTTAATGGCTACACCTTC.

V is TRBV7-2 and J is TRBJ1-6; D is unclear. The CDR3 is 15 amino acids. V was cut by 0 bases and J by 7 bases, with 10 bases left in between. From germline, CDR1 is SGHTA and CDR2 FQGNSA. The CDR3 coding sequence is TGTGCCAGCAGCTTAGCGCGGCCCGCCAATTCACCCCTCCACTTT. This codes for CASSLARPANSPLHF.

The chain uses TRBV19 and TRBJ1-3, with D maybe TRBD1 (6 bases). This CDR3 spans 14 amino acids. The V end lost 5 bases, the J end lost 1 base, and 9 bases lay between the germline ends. Germline CDR1 is LNHDA and CDR2 is SQIVND (reference sequence). The CDR3 protein is CASSHRESGNTIYF. CDR3 DNA sequence: TGTGCCAGTAGTCACAGGGAATCTGGAAACACCATATATTTT.

CDR3 in DNA: TGTGCCAGCAGTGATACAGGGGATAATTACGAGCAGTACTTC. Translated: CASSDTGDNYEQYF. The rearrangement joins TRBV25-1 to TRBJ2-7; 7 bases match TRBD1. There are 14 residues in the CDR3. CDR1 and CDR2 from the germline V gene are MGHDK and SYGVNS. J lost 4 bases, V lost 3 bases, and 6 bases had no gene match.

This clone was seen only once. The sample has other DNA sequences that encode this CDR3 too. This chain joins TRBV2 and TRBJ1-2, with 10 bases fitting TRBD1. The CDR3 totals 14 residues. The germline CDR1 and CDR2 sequences are SNHLY and FYNNEI. Losses at the gene ends were 4 bases for V and 4 bases for J; bases not matched to a gene: 3. For the CDR3, the DNA is TGTGCCAGCAGTGCGACAGGGGGCGGCTATGGCTACACCTTC. Translated, it gives CASSATGGGYGYTF.

The J gene is TRBJ1-2, the V gene TRBV7-9; D is possibly TRBD1 (5 bases). The CDR3 extends over 16 amino acids. Deletions cut 5 bases from V and 0 bases from J, with 16 bases between. Looked up from germline, CDR1 is SEHNR and CDR2 is FQNEAQ (reference sequence). The CDR3 region is CASSPPDRRANYGYTF. The CDR3 DNA reads as TGTGCCAGCAGCCCCCCAGACAGACGAGCTAACTATGGCTACACCTTC.

The genes are TRBV18 and TRBJ2-1; TRBD2 is a possible D gene (6 bases). CDR1 and CDR2 (germline): KGHSH, LQKENI. The CDR3 extends over 16 amino acids. V was shortened by 3 bases and J by 0 bases, with 12 bases between the two germline ends. This CDR3 reads CASSPASASSYNEQFF. The CDR3 region has the DNA TGTGCCAGCTCACCGGCTAGCGCAAGCTCCTACAATGAGCAGTTCTTC.

J is TRBJ1-4 and V is TRBV12-3 or TRBV12-4, with D unresolved. CDR3 length: 12 residues. V was clipped by 4 bases and J by 7 bases, with 7 bases between them. This CDR3 reads CASSSFIEKLFF. CDR3 DNA sequence: TGTGCCAGCAGTTCGTTTATTGAAAAACTGTTTTTT.

This rearrangement joins TRBV10-3 to TRBJ2-3; no definite D call. Trimming shortened V by 6 bases and J by 1 base, and 8 bases separated the two germline ends. The length of the CDR3 is 13 residues. Per the germline V gene, CDR1 is ENHRY and CDR2 is SYGVKD. The CDR3 nucleotides read TGTGCCATCAGCCTCCAGGGCACAGATACGCAGTATTTT. It yields the protein CAISLQGTDTQYF.

The chain carries TRBV11-2 and TRBJ2-2; 8 bases are shared with TRBD1. V shed 3 bases, J shed 4 bases, and the junction held 4 bases outside the gene matches. This CDR3 has 15 amino acids. Germline values: CDR1 SGHAT, CDR2 FQNNGV. Here the CDR3 reads CASSFGQGFTGELFF. The CDR3 bases are TGTGCCAGCAGCTTCGGACAGGGATTCACCGGGGAGCTGTTTTTT.

The chain uses TRBV30 and TRBJ1-5; perhaps TRBD1 as D (6 bases). The V and J ends lost 0 bases and 7 bases respectively, with 13 bases between them. Per germline, CDR1 GTSNPN and CDR2 SVGIG (reference sequence). The CDR3 extends over 14 amino acids. CDR3 bases: TGTGCCTGGAGTGTACGGGGGGCTGGACAGCCCCAGCATTTT. Its protein product is CAWSVRGAGQPQHF.

For this clone: This sample also contains other DNA sequences that code for the same CDR3. V is TRBV27 and J is TRBJ1-1; D gene unclear. Per germline, CDR1 MNHEY and CDR2 SMNVEV (reference sequence). The germline V and J ends were trimmed by 3 bases and 1 base, with 6 bases remaining between them. The CDR3 has 13 amino acids. DNA of the CDR3: TGTGCCAGCAGTTTGCGGCAGAACACTGAAGCTTTCTTT. Protein product: CASSLRQNTEAFF.

This clone was observed a single time. This chain connects TRBV7-3 to TRBJ2-1, with 11 bases lining up with TRBD2. V was clipped by 5 bases and J by 5 bases; unmatched bases: 2. The germline CDR1 and CDR2 sequences are SGHTA and FQGTGA. CDR3 size: 14 residues. The DNA of the CDR3 is TGTGCCAGCAGCCCGACTAGCGGGAACAATGAGCAGTTCTTC. It is translated as CASSPTSGNNEQFF.

The rearrangement uses TRBV18 and TRBJ1-1; possible D gene TRBD1, 5 bases. This CDR3 has 14 amino acids. The germline V gene has CDR1 KGHSH and CDR2 LQKENI. The V gene lost 5 bases and the J gene lost 2 bases, with 12 bases spanning the gap. CDR3 bases: TGTGCCAGCTCAGCGGGGGGGATCAACACTGAAGCTTTCTTT. It codes for CASSAGGINTEAFF.

The chain recombines TRBV6-5 with TRBJ1-2; 7 bases are shared with TRBD1. Germline V CDR1 and CDR2: MNHEY, SVGAGI. The CDR3 consists of 14 residues. Losses at the gene ends were 6 bases for V and 2 bases for J; bases not matched to a gene: 6. CDR3 sequence (DNA): TGTGCCAGCAGGAACAGGGGCGGAAACTATGGCTACACCTTC. Translation gives CASRNRGGNYGYTF.

The J gene is TRBJ2-1, the V gene TRBV7-3, with TRBD2 identical over 12 bases. V was pared by 4 bases and J by 6 bases, with 4 bases of the junction left unmatched. CDR3 size: 15 residues. The V gene's germline CDR1 is SGHTA and CDR2 FQGTGA. For the CDR3, the DNA is TGTGCCAGCAGCTCCCTAGCGGGAGGGCGCAATGAGCAGTTCTTC. This gives the protein CASSSLAGGRNEQFF.

The chain uses TRBV18 and TRBJ1-3; no clear D. CDR1 is KGHSH and CDR2 is LQKENI in the germline V gene. V shed 6 bases and J shed 0 bases, with 18 bases lying between them. The CDR3 consists of 17 residues. The CDR3 nucleotides read TGTGCCAGCTCCCAGAGGGCAGCGCTCAGCTCTGGAAACACCATATATTTT. Its translation: CASSQRAALSSGNTIYF.

The rearrangement joins TRBV18 to TRBJ2-7, with D tentatively TRBD1 (5 bases). In germline, CDR1 is KGHSH, CDR2 LQKENI. This CDR3 is built from 12 residues. V lost 3 bases to trimming and J lost 7 bases, with 10 bases between them. CDR3 bases: TGTGCCAGCTCACCTCTGCAGGGAGAGCAGTACTTC. Translation gives CASSPLQGEQYF.

The chain uses TRBV5-1 and TRBJ2-3, with 9 bases matching TRBD2. The CDR3 consists of 15 residues. Germline CDR1 is SGHRS and CDR2 is YFSETQ. Trimming removed 5 bases from V and 1 base from J; junction bases left unmatched: 5. CDR3 sequence: CASRQVAGGTDTQYF. The CDR3 bases are TGCGCCAGCAGACAAGTAGCGGGAGGCACAGATACGCAGTATTTT.

The rearrangement joins TRBV4-2 to TRBJ2-7, with 8 bases identical to TRBD2. CDR3 length: 14 amino acids. V shed 6 bases and J 2 bases; nucleotides not matched to a gene: 6. Germline V gene lookup returns CDR1 LGHNA and CDR2 YNFKEQ. The CDR3 loop is CASSPGGGTYEQYF. In DNA form, the CDR3 reads TGTGCCAGCAGTCCCGGGGGGGGGACCTACGAGCAGTACTTC.

The CDR3 coding sequence is TGTGCCATCAGTGAAAGTATAGGGGATCAGCCCCAGCATTTT. The encoded protein is CAISESIGDQPQHF. The J gene is TRBJ1-5, the V gene TRBV10-3, with TRBD1 as a possible D gene (5 bases). Trimming removed 3 bases from V and 5 bases from J, with 11 bases in between. The CDR3 spans 14 residues. CDR1 and CDR2 from the germline V gene are ENHRY and SYGVKD.

This clone is labeled as medium-sized. The chain uses TRBV27 and TRBJ1-2; D call uncertain. From germline, CDR1 is MNHEY and CDR2 SMNVEV (reference sequence). This CDR3 region has 14 residues. V was clipped by 0 bases and J by 4 bases, with 9 bases between them. The DNA for the CDR3 is TGTGCCAGCAGTTTATCGCTTCACAGCTATGGCTACACCTTC. Its protein product is CASSLSLHSYGYTF.

This chain connects TRBV12-5 to TRBJ2-7; 9 bases are a match to TRBD2. The germline V gene has CDR1 LGHNT and CDR2 FRNRAP. J lost 4 bases, V lost 5 bases, and 9 bases had no gene match. The CDR3 extends over 15 amino acids. The CDR3 DNA reads TGTGCTAGTGGTATCTATAGCGGGAGAGCGTACGAGCAGTACTTC. It encodes CASGIYSGRAYEQYF.

J is TRBJ2-7 and V is TRBV21-1; the table's D call TRBD2 went unverified against the DNA. TRBV21-1 is reported as a pseudogene. This CDR3 region has 17 residues. This CDR3 reads CASSKVLAGVGWYEQYF. CDR3 bases: TGTGCCAGCAGCAAAGTTCTAGCGGGAGTTGGTTGGTACGAGCAGTACTTC.

The V call is TRBV24-1, the J call TRBJ1-3; 9 bases are a match to TRBD1. CDR1 is KGHDR, CDR2 SFDVKD, per germline. V lost 2 bases to trimming and J lost 7 bases; unmatched junction nucleotides: 2. The CDR3 runs 14 residues. As DNA, the CDR3 is TGTGCCACCAGTGATTCACAGGGGGCCAACACCATATATTTT. Translation gives CATSDSQGANTIYF.

This chain uses TRBV9 with TRBJ2-3; TRBD2 aligns across 14 bases. This CDR3 is built from 20 residues. Germline V CDR1 and CDR2: SGDLS, YYNGEE. V lost 0 bases to trimming and J lost 2 bases; unmatched junction nucleotides: 11. For the CDR3, the DNA is TGTGCCAGCAGCGTAGGGGGACTAGCGGGGGCGCCGTCACACACAGATACGCAGTATTTT. Its protein is CASSVGGLAGAPSHTDTQYF. The full variable domain, with the rest looked up from reference TRBV9 and TRBJ2-3, is DSGVTQTPKHLITATGQRVTLRCSPRSGDLSVYWYQQSLDQGLQFLIQYYNGEERAKGNILERFSAQQFPDLHSELNLSSLELGDSALYFCASSVGGLAGAPSHTDTQYFGPGTRLTVL.

This sequence joins TRBV5-1 and TRBJ2-5; D perhaps matches TRBD1 (5 bases). Per germline, CDR1 SGHRS and CDR2 YFSETQ. Trimming took off 1 base at V and 1 base at J, with 8 bases between the two ends. This CDR3 is built from 14 residues. Here the CDR3 reads CASSLTGIQETQYF. CDR3 bases: TGCGCCAGCAGCTTGACAGGAATCCAAGAGACCCAGTACTTC.